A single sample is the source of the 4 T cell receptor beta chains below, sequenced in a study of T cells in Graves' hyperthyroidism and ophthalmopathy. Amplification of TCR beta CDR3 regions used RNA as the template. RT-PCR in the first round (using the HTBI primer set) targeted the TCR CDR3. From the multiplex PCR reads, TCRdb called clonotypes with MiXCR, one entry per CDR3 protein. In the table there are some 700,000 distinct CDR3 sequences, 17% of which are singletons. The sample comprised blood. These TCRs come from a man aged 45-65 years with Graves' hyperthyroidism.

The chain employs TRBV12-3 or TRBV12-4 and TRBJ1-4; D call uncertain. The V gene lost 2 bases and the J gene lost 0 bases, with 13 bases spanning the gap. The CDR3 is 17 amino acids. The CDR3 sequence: CASSLNDRDATNEKLFF. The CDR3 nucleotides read TGTGCCAGCAGTTTAAACGACCGAGACGCAACTAATGAAAAACTGTTTTTT.

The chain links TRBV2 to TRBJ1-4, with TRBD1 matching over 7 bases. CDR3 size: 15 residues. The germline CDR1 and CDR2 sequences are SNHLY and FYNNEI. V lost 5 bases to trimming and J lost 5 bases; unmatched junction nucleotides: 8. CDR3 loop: CASSFRTGENEKLFF. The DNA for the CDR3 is TGTGCCAGCAGTTTCCGGACAGGAGAAAATGAAAAACTGTTTTTT.

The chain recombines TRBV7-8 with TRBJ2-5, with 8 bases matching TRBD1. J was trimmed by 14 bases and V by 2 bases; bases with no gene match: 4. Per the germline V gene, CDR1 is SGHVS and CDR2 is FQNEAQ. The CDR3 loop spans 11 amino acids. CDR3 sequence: CASSLQGASYF. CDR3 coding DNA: TGTGCCAGCAGCTTACAGGGGGCAAGTTACTTC.

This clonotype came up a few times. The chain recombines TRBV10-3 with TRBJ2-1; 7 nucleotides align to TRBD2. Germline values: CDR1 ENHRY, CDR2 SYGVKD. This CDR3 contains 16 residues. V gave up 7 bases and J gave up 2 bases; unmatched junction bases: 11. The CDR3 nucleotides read TGTGCCATCAAGCTAGCGGAGGACCCTCCCTACAATGAGCAGTTCTTC. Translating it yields CAIKLAEDPPYNEQFF.